These 10 T cell receptor beta chains share one sample of origin, sequenced in a study of CD8 T cells in ankylosing spondylitis (dated by TCRdb to about 2017). Libraries were prepared through 5' RACE. TCRdb records Illumina HiSeq 2500 as the sequencer. The public reads were quality trimmed at Q25 with fastp and then assembled into clones with MiXCR by TCRdb, keeping productive beta chains. Every entry covers one CDR3 protein and lists the most common genes and DNA from its rows. This sample holds 35,000 to 50,000 distinct CDR3 sequences; approximately 10% were observed only once. The ten largest account for around 1.5% of the sample. Sequencing was done on a sample of blood, either unsorted or a sorted T cell fraction (not recorded which). The receptors derive from a male donor with ankylosing spondylitis or in good health (not recorded which).

At least ten counts were recorded for this clonotype. The V gene is TRBV20-1, the J gene TRBJ2-1; TRBD2 agrees at 7 bases. This CDR3 contains 18 residues. Germline assignment: CDR1 DFQATT and CDR2 SNEGSKA (reference sequence). The trim removed 1 base at V and 6 bases at J, leaving 18 bases unmatched. This chain's CDR3 is CSARGRSSGEPWGNEQFF. The CDR3, as DNA: TGCAGTGCTAGAGGAAGGTCTAGCGGAGAACCATGGGGCAATGAGCAGTTCTTC.

This clonotype was counted at least ten times. The chain couples TRBV5-4 to TRBJ2-1; 11 nucleotides agree with TRBD2. This CDR3 region has 15 residues. Per the germline V gene, CDR1 is SGHNT and CDR2 is YYREEE (reference sequence). V lost 3 bases and J lost 4; bases outside the gene matches: 3. CDR3 coding DNA: TGTGCCAGCAGCTCGGGACTAGCGGTGTACAATGAGCAGTTCTTC. Protein product: CASSSGLAVYNEQFF.

This clonotype was recorded at least ten times. The rearrangement links TRBV20-1 to TRBJ1-1, with a possible D match to TRBD1 (5 bases). From germline, CDR1 is DFQATT and CDR2 SNEGSKA (reference sequence). The ends were cut back, 3 bases at V and 1 base at J, with 12 bases in the middle. CDR3 length equals 14 residues. The CDR3 DNA is TGCAGTGCTAGTCAAATCGGACAGAACACTGAAGCTTTCTTT. It translates to CSASQIGQNTEAFF.

In its sample, this clonotype was seen many times. The V gene is TRBV6-5, the J gene TRBJ1-3; D ambiguous. CDR3 length: 19 residues. The germline gives CDR1 MNHEY, CDR2 SVGAGI. The V end lost 0 bases, the J end lost 2 bases, and 20 bases lay between the germline ends. CDR3 protein: CASSYSSLDGQDAGNTIYF. The CDR3 DNA sequence: TGTGCCAGCAGTTACTCCTCCTTGGATGGGCAGGACGCTGGAAACACCATATATTTT.

Details on this clonotype: This may arise from a read error, as a much more abundant clone is one base away. The gene calls are TRBV5-5 and TRBJ2-3, with 9 bases identical to TRBD1. Germline-derived CDR1 and CDR2 are SGHKS and YYEKEE (reference sequence). The CDR3 extends over 16 amino acids. In DNA, the CDR3 is TGTGTCAGCAGCTCCTCCGGGACAGGGTTGACAGATACGCAGTATTTT. Protein: CVSSSSGTGLTDTQYF. Looking up the rest from reference TRBV5-5 and TRBJ2-3 gives the full variable domain: DAGVTQSPTHLIKTRGQQVTLRCSPISGHKSVSWYQQVLGQGPQFIFQYYEKEERGRGNFPDRFSARQFPNYSSELNVNALLLGDSALYLCVSSSSGTGLTDTQYFGPGTRLTVL.

This clonotype was seen repeatedly, ten times or more. DNA for the CDR3: TGTGCCAGCAGCCAAGAAGCGGAGACCCAGTACTTC. Its translation is CASSQEAETQYF. The gene calls are TRBV3-1 and TRBJ2-5; D is uncertain. The CDR3 sequence is 12 residues long. V lost 0 bases, J lost 5 bases, and 4 bases lay in between. The germline V gene has CDR1 LGHDT and CDR2 YNNKEL (reference sequence).

There are many counts of this clonotype. The chain joins TRBV28 to TRBJ2-3, with TRBD2 as a possible D gene (6 bases). Trimming cost V 7 bases and J 1 base, with 9 bases left between them. The CDR3 length is 13 residues. The germline V gene has CDR1 MDHEN and CDR2 SYDVKM. The CDR3 loop reads CASNWGGTDTQYF. DNA of the CDR3: TGTGCCAGCAACTGGGGGGGCACAGATACGCAGTATTTT.

In its sample, this clonotype was seen a few times. The chain recombines TRBV6-1 with TRBJ2-1, with D perhaps matching TRBD1 (6 bases). V was clipped by 7 bases and J by 4 bases, with 14 bases between them. Germline lookup yields CDR1 MNHNS and CDR2 SASEGT. The CDR3 has 14 amino acids. In DNA, the CDR3 is TGTGCCAGCAAGCCGGGACAAGGGTACAATGAGCAGTTCTTC. Amino acids: CASKPGQGYNEQFF.

This clonotype showed up just a few times. The chain carries TRBV12-3 or TRBV12-4 and TRBJ1-2; tentatively, D is TRBD1 (5 bases). This CDR3 contains 11 residues. The ends were cut back, 2 bases at V and 13 bases at J, with 11 bases in the middle. In nucleotides, the CDR3 is TGTGCCAGCAGTTTACAGGGTACCGTCACCTTC. It specifies CASSLQGTVTF.

Many counts were recorded for this clonotype. V gene TRBV5-1 combines with J gene TRBJ2-7, with D uncertain. V lost 1 base and J 6 bases, leaving 14 bases between the germline ends. Germline loops: CDR1 SGHRS, CDR2 YFSETQ. The CDR3 sequence is 14 residues long. CDR3 in amino acids: CASSLLSPPLEQYF. The CDR3 DNA is TGCGCCAGCAGCTTGCTCTCACCTCCCCTCGAGCAGTACTTC.